Listed here are 5 T cell receptor beta chains from one sample, sequenced in a study of T cell responses to AZD1222 COVID-19 vaccine. Method: immunoSEQ multiplex PCR; TCRdb's copy keeps in-frame clones and lacks some. In the table there are some 120,000 clones, about 90% of which are singletons. Sample: peripheral blood, taken on day 0 of AZD1222 vaccination. These receptor sequences come from an adult in good health.

This clone was recorded only once. This chain connects TRBV9 to TRBJ1-3; D not certain. Per germline, CDR1 SGDLS and CDR2 YYNGEE. V was pared by 4 bases and J by 4 bases, with 18 bases between. The CDR3 has 16 amino acids. CDR3 sequence: CASSPTSRNYGNTIYF. The CDR3 nucleotides read TGTGCCAGCAGCCCCACCAGCCGCAACTACGGAAACACCATATATTTT.

This clone appeared a few times. The CDR3 coding sequence is TGTGCCAGCAGCGGGACCTACGGCTCCGGGGCCAACGTCCTGACTTTC. Residues: CASSGTYGSGANVLTF. This chain uses TRBV9 with TRBJ2-6; D remains unclear. The CDR3 totals 16 residues. Trimming took off 3 bases at V and 4 bases at J, with 14 bases between the two ends. Germline CDR1 and CDR2: SGDLS and YYNGEE. The complete variable domain, with remaining parts taken from reference TRBV9 and TRBJ2-6, reads DSGVTQTPKHLITATGQRVTLRCSPRSGDLSVYWYQQSLDQGLQFLIQYYNGEERAKGNILERFSAQQFPDLHSELNLSSLELGDSALYFCASSGTYGSGANVLTFGAGSRLTVL.

This clone was recorded a few times. The chain is built from TRBV24-1 and TRBJ2-2, with TRBD2 matching 8 bases. Unmatched junction bases numbered 8, after V lost 4 bases and J lost 5 bases. Germline-derived CDR1 and CDR2 are KGHDR and SFDVKD. CDR3 size: 16 residues. The CDR3 coding sequence is TGTGCCACCAGTGAATCGGGGGGGCCGAGTACCGGGGAGCTGTTTTTT. Its translation is CATSESGGPSTGELFF.

V gene TRBV5-1 combines with J gene TRBJ2-6; D remains ambiguous. CDR3 length: 16 amino acids. From germline, CDR1 is SGHRS and CDR2 YFSETQ. V gave up 6 bases and J gave up 0 bases, with 13 bases separating them. The CDR3 DNA reads as TGCGCCAGCAACGACATAGGACCCTCTGGGGCCAACGTCCTGACTTTC. Amino acid sequence: CASNDIGPSGANVLTF.

V usage is TRBV19 and J usage is TRBJ2-2; 14 bases match TRBD2. Per the germline V gene, CDR1 is LNHDA and CDR2 is SQIVND (reference sequence). The ends lost 10 bases at V and 5 bases at J; junction bases unmatched: 12. The length of the CDR3 is 17 residues. The CDR3: CATSGTSGGQRTGELFF. CDR3 nucleotide sequence: TGTGCCACCTCCGGGACTAGCGGGGGACAGAGGACCGGGGAGCTGTTTTTT.